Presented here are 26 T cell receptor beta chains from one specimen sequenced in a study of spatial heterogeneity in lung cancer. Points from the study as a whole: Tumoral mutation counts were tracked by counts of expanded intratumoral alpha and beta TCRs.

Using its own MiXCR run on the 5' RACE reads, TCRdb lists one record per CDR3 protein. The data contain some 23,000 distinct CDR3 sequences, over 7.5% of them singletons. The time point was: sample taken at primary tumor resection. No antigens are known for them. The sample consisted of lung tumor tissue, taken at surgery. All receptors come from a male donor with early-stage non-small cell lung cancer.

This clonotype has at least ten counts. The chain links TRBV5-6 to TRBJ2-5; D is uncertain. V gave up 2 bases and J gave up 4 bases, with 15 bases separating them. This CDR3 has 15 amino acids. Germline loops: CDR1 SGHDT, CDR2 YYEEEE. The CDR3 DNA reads TGTGCCAGCAGCTTCCGCACTTCCTCGGGAGAGACCCAGTACTTC. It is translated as CASSFRTSSGETQYF.

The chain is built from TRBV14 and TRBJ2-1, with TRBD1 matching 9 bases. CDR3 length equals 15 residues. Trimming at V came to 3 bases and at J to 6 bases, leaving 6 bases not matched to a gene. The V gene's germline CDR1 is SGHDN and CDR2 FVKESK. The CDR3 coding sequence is TGTGCCAGCAGCCAGGGACAGGGAGGGATCAATGAGCAGTTCTTC. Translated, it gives CASSQGQGGINEQFF.

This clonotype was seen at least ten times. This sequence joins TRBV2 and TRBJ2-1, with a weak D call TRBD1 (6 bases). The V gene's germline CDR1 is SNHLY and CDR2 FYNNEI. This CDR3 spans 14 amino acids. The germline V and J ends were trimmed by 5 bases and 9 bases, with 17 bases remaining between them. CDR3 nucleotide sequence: TGTGCCAGCAGTCCTGGGGGCAGGCCTAGTGAGCAGTTCTTC. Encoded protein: CASSPGGRPSEQFF. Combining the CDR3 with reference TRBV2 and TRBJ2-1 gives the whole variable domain EPEVTQTPSHQVTQMGQEVILRCVPISNHLYFYWYRQILGQKVEFLVSFYNNEISEKSEIFDDQFSVERPDGSNFTLKIRSTKLEDSAMYFCASSPGGRPSEQFFGPGTRLTVL.

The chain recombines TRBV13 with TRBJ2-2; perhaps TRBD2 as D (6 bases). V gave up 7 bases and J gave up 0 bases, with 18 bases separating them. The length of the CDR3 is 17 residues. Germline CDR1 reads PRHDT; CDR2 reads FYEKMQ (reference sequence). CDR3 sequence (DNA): TGTGCCAGCAAACAATTGGGACTGGGAGCGAACACCGGGGAGCTGTTTTTT. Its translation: CASKQLGLGANTGELFF.

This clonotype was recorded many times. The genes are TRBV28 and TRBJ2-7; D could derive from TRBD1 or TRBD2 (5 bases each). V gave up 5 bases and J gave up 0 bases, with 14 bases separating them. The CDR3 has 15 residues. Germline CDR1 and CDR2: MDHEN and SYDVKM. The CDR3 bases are TGTGCCAGCAGTCCGAGGGGCAGCCCCTCCTACGAGCAGTACTTC. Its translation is CASSPRGSPSYEQYF.

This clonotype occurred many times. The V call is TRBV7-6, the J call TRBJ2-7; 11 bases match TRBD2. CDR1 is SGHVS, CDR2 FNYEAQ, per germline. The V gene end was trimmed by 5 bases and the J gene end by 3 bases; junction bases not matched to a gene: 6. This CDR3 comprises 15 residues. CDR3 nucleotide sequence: TGTGCCAGCAGCCCGGGGACTAGCGGACGCTACGAGCAGTACTTC. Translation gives CASSPGTSGRYEQYF.

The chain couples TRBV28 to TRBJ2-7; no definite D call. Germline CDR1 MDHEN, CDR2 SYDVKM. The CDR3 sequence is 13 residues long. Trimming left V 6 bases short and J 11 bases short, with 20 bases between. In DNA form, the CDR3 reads TGTGCCAGCAGCTATGGACCTATTGGGAAGGAGTACTTC. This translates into CASSYGPIGKEYF.

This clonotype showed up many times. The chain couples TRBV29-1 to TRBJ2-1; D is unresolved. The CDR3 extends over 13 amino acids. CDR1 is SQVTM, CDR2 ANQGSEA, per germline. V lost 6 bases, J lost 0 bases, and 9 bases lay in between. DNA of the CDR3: TGCAGCGTCTCCCAGATCTCCTACAATGAGCAGTTCTTC. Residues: CSVSQISYNEQFF.

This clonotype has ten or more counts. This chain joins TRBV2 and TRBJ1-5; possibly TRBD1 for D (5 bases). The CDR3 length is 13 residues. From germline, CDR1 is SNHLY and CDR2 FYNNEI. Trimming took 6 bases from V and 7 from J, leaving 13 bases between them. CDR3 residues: CASRGGFSQPQHF. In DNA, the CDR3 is TGTGCCAGCAGGGGGGGATTCTCGCAGCCCCAGCATTTT.

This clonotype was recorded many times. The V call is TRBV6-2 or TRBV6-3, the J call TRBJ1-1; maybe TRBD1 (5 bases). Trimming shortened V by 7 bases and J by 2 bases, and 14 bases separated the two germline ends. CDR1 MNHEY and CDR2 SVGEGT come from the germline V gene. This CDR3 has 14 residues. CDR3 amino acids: CASKGMGPNTEAFF. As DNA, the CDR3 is TGTGCCAGCAAGGGCATGGGGCCTAACACTGAAGCTTTCTTT.

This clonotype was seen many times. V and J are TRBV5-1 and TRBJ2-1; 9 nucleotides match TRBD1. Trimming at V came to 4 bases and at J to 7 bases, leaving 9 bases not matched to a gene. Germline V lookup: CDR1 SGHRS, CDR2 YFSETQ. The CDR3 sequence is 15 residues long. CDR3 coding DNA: TGCGCCAGCAGCAGCGCGGACAGGGGAGGAAATGAGCAGTTCTTC. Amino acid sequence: CASSSADRGGNEQFF.

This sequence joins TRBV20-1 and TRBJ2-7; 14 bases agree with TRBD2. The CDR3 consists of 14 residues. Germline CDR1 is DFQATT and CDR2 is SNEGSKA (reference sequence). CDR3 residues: CSARDGTSGRYEYV. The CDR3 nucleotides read TGCAGTGCTAGAGACGGGACTAGCGGGAGATATGAATATGTC.

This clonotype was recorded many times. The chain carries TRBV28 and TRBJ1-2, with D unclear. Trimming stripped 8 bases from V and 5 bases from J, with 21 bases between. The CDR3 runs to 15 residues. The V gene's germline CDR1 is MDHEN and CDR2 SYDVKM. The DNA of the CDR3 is TGTGCCAGCGGCCGGGTCTCAACCACGAAGTATGGCTACACCTTC. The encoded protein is CASGRVSTTKYGYTF.

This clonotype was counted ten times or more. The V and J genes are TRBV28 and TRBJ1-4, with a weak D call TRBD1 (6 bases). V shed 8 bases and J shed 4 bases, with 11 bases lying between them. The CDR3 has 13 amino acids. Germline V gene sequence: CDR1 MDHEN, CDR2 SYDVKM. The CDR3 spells CASRTGYNEKLFF. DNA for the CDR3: TGTGCCAGCCGAACAGGGTATAATGAAAAACTGTTTTTT. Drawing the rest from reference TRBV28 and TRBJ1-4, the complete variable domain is DVKVTQSSRYLVKRTGEKVFLECVQDMDHENMFWYRQDPGLGLRLIYFSYDVKMKEKGDIPEGYSVSREKKERFSLILESASTNQTSMYLCASRTGYNEKLFFGSGTQLSVL.

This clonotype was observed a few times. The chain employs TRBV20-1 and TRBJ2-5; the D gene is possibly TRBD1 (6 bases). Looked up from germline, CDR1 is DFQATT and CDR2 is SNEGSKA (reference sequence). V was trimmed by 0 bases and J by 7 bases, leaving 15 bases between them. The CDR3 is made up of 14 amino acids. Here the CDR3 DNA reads TGCAGTGCTAGAGATAAGGAACAGGGTGTGACCCAGTACTTC. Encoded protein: CSARDKEQGVTQYF.

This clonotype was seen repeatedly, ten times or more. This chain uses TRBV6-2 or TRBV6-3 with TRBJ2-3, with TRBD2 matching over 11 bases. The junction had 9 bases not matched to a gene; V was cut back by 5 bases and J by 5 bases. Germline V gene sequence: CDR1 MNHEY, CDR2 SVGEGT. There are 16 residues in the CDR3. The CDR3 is CASSLRSLAGGDTQYF. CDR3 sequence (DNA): TGTGCCAGCAGTCTACGGTCTCTAGCGGGAGGAGATACGCAGTATTTT.

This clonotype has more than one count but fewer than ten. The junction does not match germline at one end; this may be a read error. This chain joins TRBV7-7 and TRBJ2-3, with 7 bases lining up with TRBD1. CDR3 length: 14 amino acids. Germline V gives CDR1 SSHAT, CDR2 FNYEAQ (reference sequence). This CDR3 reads CASSTGVGTDTQYF. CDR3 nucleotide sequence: TGTGCTAGCAGCACAGGGGTGGGCACAGATACGCAGTATTTT.

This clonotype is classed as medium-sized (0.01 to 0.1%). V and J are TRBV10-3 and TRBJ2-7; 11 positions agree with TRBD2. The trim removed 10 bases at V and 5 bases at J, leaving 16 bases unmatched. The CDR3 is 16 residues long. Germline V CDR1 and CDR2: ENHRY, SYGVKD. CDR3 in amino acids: CATLGSEPSGGHEQYF. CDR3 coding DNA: TGTGCCACACTGGGCAGTGAACCTAGCGGGGGGCACGAGCAGTACTTC.

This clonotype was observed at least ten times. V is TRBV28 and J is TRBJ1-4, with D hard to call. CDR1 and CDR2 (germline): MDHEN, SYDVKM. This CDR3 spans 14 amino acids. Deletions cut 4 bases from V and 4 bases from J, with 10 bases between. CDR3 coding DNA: TGTGCCAGCAGTTCTTTCAGAGATAATGAAAAACTGTTTTTT. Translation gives CASSSFRDNEKLFF.

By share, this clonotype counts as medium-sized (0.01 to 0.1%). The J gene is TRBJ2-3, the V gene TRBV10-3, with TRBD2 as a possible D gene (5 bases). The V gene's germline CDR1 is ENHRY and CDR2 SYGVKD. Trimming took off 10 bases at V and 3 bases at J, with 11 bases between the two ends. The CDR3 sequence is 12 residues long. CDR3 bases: TGTGCCACCAAAGGCGGGACAGATACGCAGTATTTT. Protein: CATKGGTDTQYF.

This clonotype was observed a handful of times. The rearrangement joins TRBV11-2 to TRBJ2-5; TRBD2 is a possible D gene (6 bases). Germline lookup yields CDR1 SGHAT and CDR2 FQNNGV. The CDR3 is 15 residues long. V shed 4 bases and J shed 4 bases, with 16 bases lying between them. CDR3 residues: CASSSVTGVLETQYF. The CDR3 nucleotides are TGTGCCAGCAGCTCAGTGACGGGAGTATTAGAGACCCAGTACTTC.

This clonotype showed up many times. The CDR3 DNA is TGCAGCGCGCGGGACTCCGGGGAGCTGTTTTTT. It encodes CSARDSGELFF. V gene TRBV29-1 combines with J gene TRBJ2-2; D may be TRBD2 (6 bases). Trimming took 7 bases from V and 6 from J, leaving 9 bases between them. The V gene's germline CDR1 is SQVTM and CDR2 ANQGSEA. The CDR3 extends over 11 amino acids.

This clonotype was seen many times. CDR3 DNA: TGTGCCAGCAGCTTAGATAATTTAAACACCGGGGAGCTGTTTTTT. Translating it yields CASSLDNLNTGELFF. This sequence joins TRBV11-2 and TRBJ2-2; D not resolved. The CDR3 spans 15 residues. Germline values: CDR1 SGHAT, CDR2 FQNNGV. V was clipped by 0 bases and J by 2 bases, with 7 bases between them.

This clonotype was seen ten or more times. The CDR3 region is CASRRTGARNSPLHF. The CDR3 nucleotides read TGTGCCAGCAGAAGGACAGGGGCGAGAAATTCACCCCTCCACTTT. The chain employs TRBV28 and TRBJ1-6; 9 bases are a match to TRBD1. The length of the CDR3 is 15 residues. The J segment lost 7 bases and the V segment lost 6 bases, leaving 7 bases of the junction unmatched. Germline values: CDR1 MDHEN, CDR2 SYDVKM.

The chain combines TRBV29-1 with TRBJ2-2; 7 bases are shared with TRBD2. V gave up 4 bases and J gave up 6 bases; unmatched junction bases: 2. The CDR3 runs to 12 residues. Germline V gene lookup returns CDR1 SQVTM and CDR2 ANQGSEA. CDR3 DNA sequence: TGCAGCGTTGCACGGGAGGCCGGGGAGCTGTTTTTT. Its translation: CSVAREAGELFF.

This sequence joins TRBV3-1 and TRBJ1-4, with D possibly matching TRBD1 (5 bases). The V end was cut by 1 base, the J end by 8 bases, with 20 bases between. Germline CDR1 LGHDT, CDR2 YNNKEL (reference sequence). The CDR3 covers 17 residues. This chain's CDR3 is CASSQGTGSLKGEKLFF. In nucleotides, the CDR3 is TGTGCCAGCAGCCAAGGCACCGGGTCGCTCAAGGGGGAAAAACTGTTTTTT.